The 25 T cell receptor beta chains below all came from one sample that was sequenced in a study of blood T cell repertoires in COVID-19. Only in-frame clones appear in the TCRdb table, and some are missing; sequencing was by immunoSEQ multiplex PCR. Of 100,000 to 150,000 clones in the sample, over 60% were seen once. Sequences were obtained from peripheral blood. Source of these receptors: a woman between 70 and 85 years old with acute or convalescent COVID-19.

V gene TRBV2 combines with J gene TRBJ2-3, with 13 bases identical to TRBD2. The ends lost 7 bases at V and 6 bases at J; junction bases unmatched: 4. Germline-derived CDR1 and CDR2 are SNHLY and FYNNEI. The CDR3 is made up of 14 amino acids. The CDR3 region has the DNA TGTGCCAGCACCACGGGACTAGCGGGGGATACGCAGTATTTT. This sequence encodes CASTTGLAGDTQYF.

The DNA for the CDR3 is TGTGCCATCAGTGCTGACAATAGCAATCAGCCCCAGCATTTT. Protein sequence: CAISADNSNQPQHF. This rearrangement joins TRBV10-3 to TRBJ1-5; D remains unclear. V was trimmed by 4 bases and J by 0 bases, leaving 7 bases between them. Germline lookup yields CDR1 ENHRY and CDR2 SYGVKD. This CDR3 is 14 amino acids long.

V is TRBV12-3 or TRBV12-4 and J is TRBJ1-5, with 7 bases fitting TRBD1. The CDR3 consists of 13 residues. V dropped 7 bases and J dropped 5; count of bases not matched to a gene: 5. The CDR3, as DNA: TGTGCCAGCAACGACAGGGAGGATCAGCCCCAGCATTTT. It yields the protein CASNDREDQPQHF.

CDR3 sequence (DNA): TGTGCCAGCAGCTTAGGTTCGGGGACAGGGTTGTCACCCCTCCACTTT. Translated: CASSLGSGTGLSPLHF. The rearrangement joins TRBV7-2 to TRBJ1-6; 9 bases are a match to TRBD1. This CDR3 is built from 16 residues. V trimming: 1 base; J trimming: 10 bases; junction bases outside the gene matches: 8. The germline CDR1 and CDR2 sequences are SGHTA and FQGNSA.

V usage is TRBV19 and J usage is TRBJ1-1; 7 bases are a match to TRBD1. In germline, CDR1 is LNHDA, CDR2 SQIVND (reference sequence). The CDR3 is 14 residues long. Germline trimming cut 4 bases from V and 5 bases from J; bases unmatched to any gene: 7. Written as DNA, the CDR3 is TGTGCCAGTAGTACCGACAGGGCGAGGACTGAAGCTTTCTTT. The encoded protein is CASSTDRARTEAFF.

J is TRBJ2-1 and V is TRBV5-1, with 7 bases lining up with TRBD1. This CDR3 comprises 16 residues. J gave up 0 bases and V 0 bases, and 3 bases lay outside the gene matches. The germline gives CDR1 SGHRS, CDR2 YFSETQ. CDR3 protein: CASSLVTGPSYNEQFF. CDR3 bases: TGCGCCAGCAGCTTGGTGACAGGGCCCTCCTACAATGAGCAGTTCTTC.

The J gene is TRBJ2-7, the V gene TRBV19; TRBD1 might be the D (6 bases). The germline gives CDR1 LNHDA, CDR2 SQIVND (reference sequence). The CDR3 runs to 14 residues. The V and J ends lost 6 bases and 0 bases respectively, with 12 bases between them. CDR3 DNA sequence: TGTGCCAGTAGAAGACAGGCGACCTCCTACGAGCAGTACTTC. Residues: CASRRQATSYEQYF. Complete variable domain (other parts from reference TRBV19 and TRBJ2-7): DGGITQSPKYLFRKEGQNVTLSCEQNLNHDAMYWYRQDPGQGLRLIYYSQIVNDFQKGDIAEGYSVSREKKESFPLTVTSAQKNPTAFYLCASRRQATSYEQYFGPGTRLTVT.

This clone was detected only once. The V and J genes are TRBV4-2 and TRBJ2-4; TRBD2 matches at 9 bases. This CDR3 is built from 18 residues. Trimming cost V 0 bases and J 5 bases; bases outside gene matches: 11. Germline CDR1 is LGHNA and CDR2 is YNFKEQ. DNA for the CDR3: TGTGCCAGCAGCCAAGAAGCCCCGATAGCGGGAGATCAAAACATTCAGTACTTC. Its protein product is CASSQEAPIAGDQNIQYF.

This chain links TRBV7-2 with TRBJ1-2; 10 bases are shared with TRBD1. V shed 1 base, J shed 4 bases, and the junction held 3 bases outside the gene matches. The germline gives CDR1 SGHTA, CDR2 FQGNSA. The CDR3 has 15 amino acids. Here the CDR3 DNA reads TGTGCCAGCAGCTTAGTTGGGACAGGGGTCTATGGCTACACCTTC. Protein sequence: CASSLVGTGVYGYTF.

V and J are TRBV7-2 and TRBJ1-5; D gene uncertain. Trimming removed 2 bases from V and 4 bases from J, with 15 bases in between. The CDR3 contains 16 residues. Germline V gives CDR1 SGHTA, CDR2 FQGNSA. CDR3 in DNA: TGTGCCAGCAGCTTATCGTTCACAGCCTTGAATCAGCCCCAGCATTTT. Residues: CASSLSFTALNQPQHF.

The V call is TRBV12-3 or TRBV12-4, the J call TRBJ1-1; no reliable D call. V was pared by 5 bases and J by 4 bases, with 11 bases between. The CDR3 loop spans 13 amino acids. CDR3 sequence: CASSILGVTEAFF. CDR3 DNA sequence: TGTGCCAGCAGTATTCTTGGAGTCACTGAAGCTTTCTTT.

The chain joins TRBV28 to TRBJ1-2; TRBD1 matches 7 bases. The ends lost 5 bases at V and 4 bases at J; junction bases unmatched: 7. The CDR3 runs 14 residues. The V gene's germline CDR1 is MDHEN and CDR2 SYDVKM. DNA of the CDR3: TGTGCCAGCAGTCCTTCAGGGGGTCCCTATGGCTACACCTTC. This encodes CASSPSGGPYGYTF.

This clone has a count of ten or more. In nucleotides, the CDR3 is TGTGCCAGCAGAACGGTACAGATCTATAATTCACCCCTCCACTTT. Its protein product is CASRTVQIYNSPLHF. V usage is TRBV6-6 and J usage is TRBJ1-6; D is unclear. This CDR3 has 15 amino acids. The germline V gene encodes CDR1 MNHNY and CDR2 SVGAGI (reference sequence). V shed 6 bases and J shed 3 bases, with 12 bases lying between them.

The genes are TRBV7-2 and TRBJ1-1; a possible D gene is TRBD1 (6 bases). The germline CDR1 and CDR2 sequences are SGHTA and FQGNSA. V lost 4 bases and J 1 base, leaving 10 bases between the germline ends. This CDR3 spans 14 amino acids. CDR3 bases: TGTGCCAGCAGCTCAGGACAGCCGAACACTGAAGCTTTCTTT. Amino acid sequence: CASSSGQPNTEAFF.

This clone was recorded once. V and J are TRBV30 and TRBJ2-4, with D possibly being TRBD2 (7 bases). CDR1 is GTSNPN, CDR2 SVGIG, per germline (reference sequence). V dropped 2 bases and J dropped 11 bases, with 10 bases sitting between them. The CDR3 is made up of 11 amino acids. The DNA for the CDR3 is TGTGCCTGGAGTTACGGGGGGCTTCAGTACTTC. Translation: CAWSYGGLQYF.

This clone has more than one count but fewer than ten. The J gene is TRBJ1-1, the V gene TRBV25-1, with TRBD1 as a possible D gene (6 bases). The CDR3 sequence is 14 residues long. V lost 0 bases and J lost 4, with 9 bases in between. Germline V gives CDR1 MGHDK, CDR2 SYGVNS. CDR3 nucleotide sequence: TGTGCCAGCAGTGAATATGGCAGGGGCACTGAAGCTTTCTTT. This translates into CASSEYGRGTEAFF.

The chain links TRBV7-9 to TRBJ2-1, with 9 bases identical to TRBD1. Germline values: CDR1 SEHNR, CDR2 FQNEAQ (reference sequence). The CDR3 spans 16 residues. After removal of 1 base from V and 5 bases from J, the junction contained 6 bases not matched to a gene. This CDR3 reads CASSLGPWDRDNEQFF. The CDR3 DNA is TGTGCCAGCAGCTTAGGTCCTTGGGACAGGGACAATGAGCAGTTCTTC. The full variable domain, rest sourced from reference TRBV7-9 and TRBJ2-1, is DTGVSQNPRHKITKRGQNVTFRCDPISEHNRLYWYRQTLGQGPEFLTYFQNEAQLEKSRLLSDRFSAERPKGSFSTLEIQRTEQGDSAMYLCASSLGPWDRDNEQFFGPGTRLTVL.

The rearrangement uses TRBV7-2 and TRBJ1-2, with 8 bases aligning to TRBD1. Germline V gene data show CDR1 as SGHTA and CDR2 as FQGNSA. With 5 bases clipped from V and 6 bases from J, the junction kept 11 bases outside the gene matches. CDR3 length: 15 amino acids. CDR3 residues: CASSPRGRTGNGYTF. In DNA form, the CDR3 reads TGTGCCAGCAGCCCTCGCGGAAGGACAGGGAATGGCTACACCTTC.

The chain couples TRBV4-1 to TRBJ1-3; D perhaps matches TRBD1 (5 bases). CDR1 and CDR2 (germline): MGHRA, YSYEKL. Trimming pared 2 bases from V and 2 bases from J, leaving 10 bases between. This CDR3 is 15 amino acids long. The CDR3 nucleotides read TGCGCCAGCAGCCAACAGTGGGGGGCTGGAAACACCATATATTTT. Residues: CASSQQWGAGNTIYF.

This clone was seen a few times. The CDR3 loop reads CASRHRAVYGYTF. DNA for the CDR3: TGTGCCAGCAGACACAGGGCGGTCTATGGCTACACCTTC. The chain employs TRBV12-3 or TRBV12-4 and TRBJ1-2, with a weak D call TRBD1 (6 bases). V was cut by 6 bases and J by 4 bases, with 12 bases left in between. CDR3 length equals 13 residues.

This chain connects TRBV11-1 to TRBJ2-5; 8 nucleotides line up with TRBD1. V lost 5 bases to trimming and J lost 5 bases; unmatched junction nucleotides: 7. The CDR3 consists of 14 residues. Germline V gene lookup returns CDR1 SGHAT and CDR2 FQDESV (reference sequence). Here the CDR3 reads CASSSPDREETQYF. The CDR3 DNA sequence: TGTGCCAGCAGCAGTCCGGACAGGGAGGAGACCCAGTACTTC.

V gene TRBV5-4 combines with J gene TRBJ1-2, with 10 bases fitting TRBD1. Germline-derived CDR1 and CDR2 are SGHNT and YYREEE (reference sequence). CDR3 length equals 17 residues. J gave up 4 bases and V 4 bases, and 13 bases lay outside the gene matches. As DNA, the CDR3 is TGTGCCAGCAGCCGTCTGACCGACAGGGGGCGAGTCTATGGCTACACCTTC. This translates into CASSRLTDRGRVYGYTF. The variable domain in full, completed from reference TRBV5-4 and TRBJ1-2, reads ETGVTQSPTHLIKTRGQQVTLRCSSQSGHNTVSWYQQALGQGPQFIFQYYREEENGRGNFPPRFSGLQFPNYSSELNVNALELDDSALYLCASSRLTDRGRVYGYTFGSGTRLTVV.

This sequence joins TRBV15 and TRBJ2-3; 7 bases agree with TRBD1. This CDR3 has 18 residues. With 5 bases clipped from V and 4 bases from J, the junction kept 18 bases outside the gene matches. Germline lookup yields CDR1 LNHNV and CDR2 YYDKDF (reference sequence). The CDR3 sequence is CATSPVPVYRGRADTQYF. CDR3 DNA sequence: TGTGCCACCAGCCCCGTCCCAGTATACAGGGGACGGGCAGATACGCAGTATTTT.

The chain couples TRBV7-2 to TRBJ2-1, with D perhaps matching TRBD2 (6 bases). The CDR3 has 17 residues. CDR1 is SGHTA, CDR2 FQGNSA, per germline. Trimming cost V 1 base and J 9 bases, with 22 bases left between them. DNA of the CDR3: TGTGCCAGCAGCTTAGGGGGTTCGAGACTAGTTGACCGTGAGCAGTTCTTC. This translates into CASSLGGSRLVDREQFF. The full variable domain, with the rest looked up from reference TRBV7-2 and TRBJ2-1, is GAGVSQSPSNKVTEKGKDVELRCDPISGHTALYWYRQSLGQGLEFLIYFQGNSAPDKSGLPSDRFSAERTGGSVSTLTIQRTQQEDSAVYLCASSLGGSRLVDREQFFGPGTRLTVL.

The chain recombines TRBV28 with TRBJ1-5; TRBD1 might be the D (5 bases). This CDR3 contains 14 residues. The germline V gene encodes CDR1 MDHEN and CDR2 SYDVKM. Trimming took 4 bases from V and 4 from J, leaving 11 bases between them. The CDR3 sequence: CASSSQGRNQPQHF. Here the CDR3 DNA reads TGTGCCAGCAGTTCCCAGGGTCGTAATCAGCCCCAGCATTTT.